The 22 T cell receptor beta chains in this list originate from one sample, sequenced in a study of shared clonotypes between healthy human individuals. This table comes from immunoSEQ multiplex PCR, and its TCRdb copy is limited to in-frame clones, with some not included. The table records 1.6 million or so clones, over 95% of them present only once. Sample: naive CD4+ T cells sorted from blood. The subset was: CD45RA+ positively selected. These receptors were taken from a man aged 25 to 40 in good health.

About this clone itself: Sequence at one end of the junction differs from germline and may be a read error. The chain is built from TRBV2 and TRBJ1-1; D remains unclear. This CDR3 has 11 residues. CDR1 SNHLY and CDR2 FYNNEI come from the germline V gene. The CDR3, as DNA: TGTGCCAGCAGGGAAGAAATTGAAGCTTTCTTT. This gives the protein CASREEIEAFF.

This chain uses TRBV29-1 with TRBJ2-7; 7 nucleotides align to TRBD2. V lost 1 base, J lost 0 bases, and 6 bases stayed unmatched. CDR3 length equals 15 residues. CDR1 is SQVTM, CDR2 ANQGSEA, per germline. The CDR3 here is CSVEGLARGSYEQYF. The CDR3, as DNA: TGCAGCGTTGAAGGACTAGCAAGGGGCTCCTACGAGCAGTACTTC.

The chain has TRBV14 and TRBJ2-3, with D perhaps matching TRBD1 (6 bases). V was pared by 3 bases and J by 0 bases, with 13 bases between. This CDR3 region has 16 residues. Germline CDR1 and CDR2: SGHDN and FVKESK. The CDR3 region has the DNA TGTGCCAGCAGCCACCCTAGGGGGTCGAGCACAGATACGCAGTATTTT. Translation: CASSHPRGSSTDTQYF. The entire variable domain, with the rest obtained from reference TRBV14 and TRBJ2-3, is as follows: EAGVTQFPSHSVIEKGQTVTLRCDPISGHDNLYWYRRVMGKEIKFLLHFVKESKQDESGMPNNRFLAERTGGTYSTLKVQPAELEDSGVYFCASSHPRGSSTDTQYFGPGTRLTVL.

This chain joins TRBV6-5 and TRBJ1-5; tentative D call: TRBD1 (5 bases). In germline, CDR1 is MNHEY, CDR2 SVGAGI. The CDR3 runs to 15 residues. The V gene lost 0 bases and the J gene lost 3 bases, with 9 bases spanning the gap. This chain's CDR3 is CASSYSAGYNQPQHF. In DNA, the CDR3 is TGTGCCAGCAGTTACTCGGCAGGGTACAATCAGCCCCAGCATTTT.

This clone was observed a single time. This chain connects TRBV11-2 to TRBJ2-7, with 9 bases identical to TRBD1. V gave up 5 bases and J gave up 5 bases; unmatched junction bases: 7. CDR1 and CDR2 (germline): SGHAT, FQNNGV. CDR3 length: 14 amino acids. CDR3 sequence: CASSLRDRVDEQYF. The CDR3 coding sequence is TGTGCCAGCAGCCTGCGGGACAGGGTCGACGAGCAGTACTTC.

This clone appeared a single time. This sequence joins TRBV2 and TRBJ1-4; D call uncertain. The CDR3 runs to 14 residues. V was clipped by 5 bases and J by 8 bases, with 15 bases between them. CDR1 is SNHLY, CDR2 FYNNEI, per germline. CDR3 in DNA: TGTGCCAGCAGTAGAGACACCGCCGGCGAAAAACTGTTTTTT. Protein sequence: CASSRDTAGEKLFF.

The chain has TRBV11-2 and TRBJ1-2; D gene uncertain. The length of the CDR3 is 14 residues. From germline, CDR1 is SGHAT and CDR2 FQNNGV. V gave up 1 base and J gave up 7 bases, with 13 bases separating them. This chain's CDR3 is CASSLGRRWTGYTF. CDR3 nucleotide sequence: TGTGCCAGCAGCTTAGGCCGACGCTGGACTGGCTACACCTTC.

The chain employs TRBV5-1 and TRBJ2-5; 9 bases map to TRBD1. V lost 4 bases and J lost 4; bases outside the gene matches: 8. The CDR3 loop spans 15 amino acids. CDR1 is SGHRS and CDR2 is YFSETQ in the germline V gene. This chain's CDR3 is CASSTNRGRVETQYF. The CDR3 nucleotides read TGCGCCAGCAGCACAAACAGGGGGCGCGTAGAGACCCAGTACTTC.

This clone was seen once. DNA for the CDR3: TGTGCCAGCAGCCCCCGGCTGGGATACACTGAAGCTTTCTTT. Amino acid sequence: CASSPRLGYTEAFF. The chain recombines TRBV14 with TRBJ1-1; unclear D gene. This CDR3 has 14 residues. In germline, CDR1 is SGHDN, CDR2 FVKESK. Trimming took off 4 bases at V and 3 bases at J, with 12 bases between the two ends.

This clone was picked up one time. The chain joins TRBV6-5 to TRBJ1-1, with D unclear. Trimming took off 6 bases at V and 6 bases at J, with 17 bases between the two ends. Germline CDR1 reads MNHEY; CDR2 reads SVGAGI. The CDR3 is 14 amino acids. Written as DNA, the CDR3 is TGTGCCAGCAGCTCTCCGAGACTTAAACCTGAAGCTTTCTTT. It translates to CASSSPRLKPEAFF.

The rearrangement joins TRBV7-3 to TRBJ2-3; a possible D gene is TRBD2 (6 bases). CDR3 length equals 15 residues. Trimming shortened V by 4 bases and J by 5 bases, and 16 bases separated the two germline ends. CDR1 SGHTA and CDR2 FQGTGA come from the germline V gene. CDR3 sequence (DNA): TGTGCCAGCAGCTCATCCCGGGACTCCAAAGATACGCAGTATTTT. This sequence encodes CASSSSRDSKDTQYF. Based on the CDR3 plus reference TRBV7-3 and TRBJ2-3, the full variable domain is GAGVSQTPSNKVTEKGKYVELRCDPISGHTALYWYRQSLGQGPEFLIYFQGTGAADDSGLPNDRFFAVRPEGSVSTLKIQRTERGDSAVYLCASSSSRDSKDTQYFGPGTRLTVL.

This clone was picked up one time. The chain employs TRBV30 and TRBJ1-1; the match to TRBD1 covers 7 bases. There are 17 residues in the CDR3. The germline V gene encodes CDR1 GTSNPN and CDR2 SVGIG (reference sequence). The V and J ends lost 2 bases and 0 bases, in that order; junction bases with no gene match: 12. The CDR3 DNA sequence: TGTGCCTGGAGTTTCTACAGGGGTACTTTCATGAACACTGAAGCTTTCTTT. It codes for CAWSFYRGTFMNTEAFF.

The chain carries TRBV6-1 and TRBJ2-7, with D possibly being TRBD1 (6 bases). Germline values: CDR1 MNHNS, CDR2 SASEGT. The CDR3 is 15 residues long. Trimming removed 5 bases from V and 2 bases from J, with 16 bases in between. In DNA, the CDR3 is TGTGCCAGCAGTATAGGACAGAGAGGTCCCTACGAGCAGTACTTC. Protein: CASSIGQRGPYEQYF.

The chain carries TRBV19 and TRBJ1-4; 8 bases align to TRBD1. Per the germline V gene, CDR1 is LNHDA and CDR2 is SQIVND (reference sequence). V dropped 7 bases and J dropped 7; count of bases not matched to a gene: 14. The CDR3 spans 16 residues. Here the CDR3 reads CASNPIVGQGVEKLFF. The CDR3 DNA reads as TGTGCCAGTAACCCCATCGTTGGACAGGGTGTTGAAAAACTGTTTTTT.

V gene TRBV2 combines with J gene TRBJ1-4, with D perhaps TRBD1 (5 bases). Germline CDR1 is SNHLY and CDR2 is FYNNEI. The CDR3 is 12 residues long. Deletions cut 5 bases from V and 8 bases from J, with 9 bases between. CDR3 sequence (DNA): TGTGCCAGCAGTTGGGGCGTGGAAAAACTGTTTTTT. Its protein product is CASSWGVEKLFF.

The chain employs TRBV29-1 and TRBJ1-3; D not resolved. This CDR3 is 13 amino acids long. CDR1 and CDR2 from the germline V gene are SQVTM and ANQGSEA. Trimming cost V 4 bases and J 0 bases, with 7 bases left between them. As DNA, the CDR3 is TGCAGCGTTGGTAACCGCTCTGGAAACACCATATATTTT. Translated: CSVGNRSGNTIYF.

CDR3 sequence (DNA): TGTGCCAGCTCACCCCTTTCCCAGCAAGAGACCCAGTACTTC. It encodes CASSPLSQQETQYF. V is TRBV18 and J is TRBJ2-5; D is undetermined. The germline V and J ends were trimmed by 3 bases and 2 bases, with 10 bases remaining between them. The CDR3 runs 14 residues. Germline V CDR1 and CDR2: KGHSH, LQKENI. Drawing the rest from reference TRBV18 and TRBJ2-5, the complete variable domain is NAGVMQNPRHLVRRRGQEARLRCSPMKGHSHVYWYRQLPEEGLKFMVYLQKENIIDESGMPKERFSAEFPKEGPSILRIQQVVRGDSAAYFCASSPLSQQETQYFGPGTRLLVL.

CDR3 DNA sequence: TGCAGCGTCGTGCCGCAGATCCAAGAGACCCAGTACTTC. Translating it yields CSVVPQIQETQYF. The chain couples TRBV29-1 to TRBJ2-5; D ambiguous. V lost 6 bases and J 1 base, leaving 12 bases between the germline ends. Per the germline V gene, CDR1 is SQVTM and CDR2 is ANQGSEA. This CDR3 has 13 amino acids.

The chain joins TRBV7-2 to TRBJ1-5, with D possibly TRBD1 on 5 matching bases. Looked up from germline, CDR1 is SGHTA and CDR2 is FQGNSA. V lost 2 bases and J 1 base, leaving 12 bases between the germline ends. This CDR3 has 16 residues. CDR3 sequence (DNA): TGTGCCAGCAGCTTATTAGGCAGGGCGAGCAATCAGCCCCAGCATTTT. It encodes CASSLLGRASNQPQHF.

This chain uses TRBV11-2 with TRBJ2-7, with 9 bases fitting TRBD1. Losses at the gene ends were 6 bases for V and 1 base for J; bases not matched to a gene: 10. Germline V gene data show CDR1 as SGHAT and CDR2 as FQNNGV. The CDR3 is made up of 16 amino acids. CDR3 DNA: TGTGCCAGCAGTACGATTCTGGGACAGGGATCCTACGAGCAGTACTTC. Residues: CASSTILGQGSYEQYF. The whole variable domain, filled in from reference TRBV11-2 and TRBJ2-7, reads EAGVAQSPRYKIIEKRQSVAFWCNPISGHATLYWYQQILGQGPKLLIQFQNNGVVDDSQLPKDRFSAERLKGVDSTLKIQPAKLEDSAVYLCASSTILGQGSYEQYFGPGTRLTVT.

This clone has a single count. J is TRBJ1-4 and V is TRBV27; D perhaps matches TRBD1 (6 bases). The CDR3 is 15 amino acids. The germline V gene encodes CDR1 MNHEY and CDR2 SMNVEV (reference sequence). Between the trimmed V and J ends, which lost 6 bases and 8 bases, there was a span of 19 bases. The CDR3, as DNA: TGTGCCAGCAGACTCCTCACAGGGACGAGCGAAAAACTGTTTTTT. Amino acids: CASRLLTGTSEKLFF.

The chain recombines TRBV28 with TRBJ1-4, with 9 bases that match TRBD1. The V and J ends lost 5 bases and 6 bases, in that order; junction bases with no gene match: 22. The CDR3 runs 20 residues. Germline CDR1 MDHEN, CDR2 SYDVKM. CDR3 nucleotides: TGTGCCAGCAGTCCCTCCCCCTGGGGGACAGGGTTGGGTTCATATGAAAAACTGTTTTTT. Its protein is CASSPSPWGTGLGSYEKLFF.